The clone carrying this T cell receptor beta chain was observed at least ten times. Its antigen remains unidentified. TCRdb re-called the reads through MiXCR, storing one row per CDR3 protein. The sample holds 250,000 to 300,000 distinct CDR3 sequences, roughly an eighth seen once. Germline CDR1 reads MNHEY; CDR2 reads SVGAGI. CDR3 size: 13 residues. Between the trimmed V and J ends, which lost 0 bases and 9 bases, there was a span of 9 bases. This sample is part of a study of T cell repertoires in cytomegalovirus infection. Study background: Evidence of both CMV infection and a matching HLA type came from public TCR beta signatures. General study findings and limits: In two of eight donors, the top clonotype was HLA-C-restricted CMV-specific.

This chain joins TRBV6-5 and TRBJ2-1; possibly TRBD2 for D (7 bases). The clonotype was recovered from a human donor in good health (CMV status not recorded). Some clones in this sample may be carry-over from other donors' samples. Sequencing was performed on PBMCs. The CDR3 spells CASSYSGGGEQFF. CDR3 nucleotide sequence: TGTGCCAGCAGTTACTCGGGAGGGGGTGAGCAGTTCTTC.